The 21 T cell receptor beta chains listed next were all sequenced from one sample in a study of CXCR3-negative and CXCR3-positive naive CD8 T cells. Notes on the study in general: A higher hydrophobicity marked the TRB CDR3s of CXCR3-positive naive cells versus CXCR3-negative naive cells.

Their antigen targets remain unknown. The method, 5' RACE with UMI labels, was used to prepare the TRB cDNA libraries. From the 5' RACE reads, TCRdb lists one entry per CDR3 protein and no DNA. The listing contains approximately 59,000 distinct CDR3 sequences. Sequencing was done on a sample of naive CXCR3+ CD8+ T cells from blood. Subset: CD45RO-CCR7+CD27+CD95- naive CD8+ T cells expressing CXCR3 (TNR3+). The receptor source for this set is a human donor in good health. Some clones in this sample may be carry-over from other donors' samples.

The chain is built from TRBV6-4 and TRBJ2-1; TCRdb returns TRBD2, unconfirmable since there is no DNA. This CDR3 is built from 14 residues. Germline values: CDR1 MRHNA, CDR2 SNTAGT. This CDR3 is CASSEREGPNEQFF.

V is TRBV28 and J is TRBJ2-7; TCRdb's D gene call, TRBD2, goes unchecked for lack of DNA. Looked up from germline, CDR1 is MDHEN and CDR2 is SYDVKM. This CDR3 is built from 16 residues. Here the CDR3 reads CASSFRLVPDPYEQYF.

V gene TRBV27 combines with J gene TRBJ2-3; TCRdb lists TRBD1, though no DNA is available to test this call. The CDR3 totals 14 residues. The germline CDR1 and CDR2 sequences are MNHEY and SMNVEV (reference sequence). CDR3 loop: CASRPGQPTDTQYF.

The rearrangement uses TRBV7-6 and TRBJ2-1; lacking DNA, the TRBD2 call made by TCRdb goes unchecked. The CDR3 is 14 amino acids. Germline V gives CDR1 SGHVS, CDR2 FNYEAQ. CDR3 in amino acids: CASSWAAGPNEQFF.

The chain combines TRBV7-3 with TRBJ2-1; TCRdb's assignment of TRBD1 cannot be checked, as there is no DNA. CDR1 SGHTA and CDR2 FQGTGA come from the germline V gene. This CDR3 is 16 amino acids long. The CDR3 sequence is CASSPGGGQNYNEQFF.

The rearrangement links TRBV4-3 to TRBJ2-3; checking the TCRdb D call of TRBD1 is not possible without DNA. CDR1 LGHNA and CDR2 YSLEER come from the germline V gene. CDR3 length: 14 amino acids. Here the CDR3 reads CASSQGGGADTQYF.

This rearrangement joins TRBV7-3 to TRBJ2-2; the TRBD1 assignment by TCRdb is unverifiable without DNA. The CDR3 covers 15 residues. CDR1 is SGHTA, CDR2 FQGTGA, per germline. The CDR3 spells CASSPGTGNPGELFF. Looking up the rest from reference TRBV7-3 and TRBJ2-2 gives the full variable domain: GAGVSQTPSNKVTEKGKYVELRCDPISGHTALYWYRQSLGQGPEFLIYFQGTGAADDSGLPNDRFFAVRPEGSVSTLKIQRTERGDSAVYLCASSPGTGNPGELFFGEGSRLTVL.

V usage is TRBV25-1 and J usage is TRBJ2-1; TCRdb's D call of TRBD1 is untestable without DNA. This CDR3 region has 16 residues. The V gene's germline CDR1 is MGHDK and CDR2 SYGVNS. This CDR3 is CASSGRRGGYADEQFF.

The rearrangement links TRBV20-1 to TRBJ2-2. Germline loops: CDR1 DFQATT, CDR2 SNEGSKA (reference sequence). This CDR3 is built from 14 residues. Here the CDR3 reads CSARVTKNTGELFF.

The rearrangement joins TRBV7-2 to TRBJ2-7; as DNA is missing, the TRBD1 call by TCRdb cannot be tested. This CDR3 contains 17 residues. CDR1 and CDR2 from the germline V gene are SGHTA and FQGNSA. This chain's CDR3 is CASSLPVETTTSYEQYF.

The chain combines TRBV6-2 or TRBV6-3 with TRBJ1-5. CDR1 and CDR2 from the germline V gene are MNHEY and SVGEGT. The CDR3 sequence is 15 residues long. CDR3 sequence reads: CASSYWGYSNQPQHF.

The chain uses TRBV29-1 and TRBJ2-7. Germline assignment: CDR1 SQVTM and CDR2 ANQGSEA. The CDR3 runs to 13 residues. The CDR3: CSVRATNSYEQYF.

J is TRBJ1-2 and V is TRBV7-9. The CDR3 length is 12 residues. CDR1 is SEHNR, CDR2 FQNEAQ, per germline (reference sequence). This CDR3 reads CASSLEVYGYTF.

The chain recombines TRBV28 with TRBJ1-6; the D call from TCRdb, TRBD1, cannot be confirmed without DNA. Germline lookup yields CDR1 MDHEN and CDR2 SYDVKM. The CDR3 sequence is 19 residues long. The CDR3 loop reads CASSPADHRGRLFGSPLHF.

The CDR3 sequence is CASSLGVGNEQFF. The rearrangement uses TRBV5-1 and TRBJ2-1. Germline CDR1 SGHRS, CDR2 YFSETQ. The CDR3 contains 13 residues.

This sequence joins TRBV2 and TRBJ1-4; TCRdb indicates TRBD1, and absent DNA this call remains unverified. The germline gives CDR1 SNHLY, CDR2 FYNNEI. The CDR3 runs 12 residues. CDR3: CASVGENEKLFF.

The chain is built from TRBV4-1 and TRBJ2-2; the D call of TRBD1 rests on TCRdb alone, since no DNA is present to check it. This CDR3 spans 18 amino acids. CDR1 is MGHRA, CDR2 YSYEKL, per germline. The CDR3 loop reads CASSQTLVGAGNTGELFF.

The chain couples TRBV19 to TRBJ2-7; TCRdb indicates TRBD2, and absent DNA this call remains unverified. CDR3 length: 14 amino acids. Germline loops: CDR1 LNHDA, CDR2 SQIVND (reference sequence). The chain's CDR3 is CASSIRPVGGEQYF.

The CDR3 reads CSVVGTGYEQFF. The chain is built from TRBV29-1 and TRBJ2-1; TCRdb designates TRBD1, a call that cannot be tested without DNA. The CDR3 extends over 12 amino acids. Per the germline V gene, CDR1 is SQVTM and CDR2 is ANQGSEA.

The chain joins TRBV29-1 to TRBJ2-7; TCRdb's D call, TRBD1, is unchecked because there is no DNA. CDR3 length: 13 amino acids. The germline gives CDR1 SQVTM, CDR2 ANQGSEA. CDR3 sequence reads: CSVEWVGAYEQYF.

The CDR3 protein is CSVEGPDEQVF. The gene calls are TRBV29-1 and TRBJ2-1. Per germline, CDR1 SQVTM and CDR2 ANQGSEA. The length of the CDR3 is 11 residues.